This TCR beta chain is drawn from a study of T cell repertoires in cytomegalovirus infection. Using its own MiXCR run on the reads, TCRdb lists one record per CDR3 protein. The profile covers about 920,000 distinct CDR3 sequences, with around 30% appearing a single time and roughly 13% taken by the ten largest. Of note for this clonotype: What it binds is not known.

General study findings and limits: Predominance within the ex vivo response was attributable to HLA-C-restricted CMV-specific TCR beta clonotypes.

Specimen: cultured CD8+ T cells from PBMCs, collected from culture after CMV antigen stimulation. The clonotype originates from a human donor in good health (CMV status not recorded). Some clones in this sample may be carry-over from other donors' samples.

The CDR3 region has the DNA TGTGCCAGCAGCCCACGAATCGGAGTGTCAGGGAACGAGAACACTGAAGCTTTCTTT. This gives the protein CASSPRIGVSGNENTEAFF. V is TRBV9 and J is TRBJ1-1; a possible D gene is TRBD1 (5 bases). Germline loops: CDR1 SGDLS, CDR2 YYNGEE. The V end was cut by 4 bases, the J end by 1 base, with 26 bases between. The CDR3 runs to 19 residues.